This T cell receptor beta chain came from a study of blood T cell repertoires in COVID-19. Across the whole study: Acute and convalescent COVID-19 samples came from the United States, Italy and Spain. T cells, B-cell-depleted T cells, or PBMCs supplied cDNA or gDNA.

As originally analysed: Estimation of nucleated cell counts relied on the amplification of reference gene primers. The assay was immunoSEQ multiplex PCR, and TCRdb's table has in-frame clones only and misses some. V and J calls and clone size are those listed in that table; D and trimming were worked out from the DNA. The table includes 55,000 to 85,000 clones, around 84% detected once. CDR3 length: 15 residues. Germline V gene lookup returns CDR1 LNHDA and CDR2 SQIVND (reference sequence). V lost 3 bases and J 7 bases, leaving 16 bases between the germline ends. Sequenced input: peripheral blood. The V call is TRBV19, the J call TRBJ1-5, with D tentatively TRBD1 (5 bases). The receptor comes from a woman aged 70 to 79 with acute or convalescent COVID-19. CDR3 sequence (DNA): TGTGCCAGTAGTATCGATGGCAGGGTGTGGCAGCCCCAGCATTTT. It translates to CASSIDGRVWQPQHF.